One sample yielded the 18 T cell receptor beta chains listed below, sequenced in a study of T cells in Graves' hyperthyroidism and ophthalmopathy. Authors of the study amplified TCR beta CDR3 regions from RNA transcripts. With the HTBI primer set, the TCR CDR3 went through a first round of RT-PCR. TCRdb ran MiXCR on the multiplex PCR reads and lists one entry per CDR3 protein. The data contain approximately 590,000 distinct CDR3 sequences, roughly 46% of them singletons. The sample was peripheral blood or thyroid tissue (not recorded which). These receptors all stem from a woman between 18 and 29 years old with Graves' hyperthyroidism.

This chain uses TRBV14 with TRBJ1-1, with D uncertain. Trimming left V 5 bases short and J 4 bases short, with 14 bases between. The CDR3 runs 14 residues. From germline, CDR1 is SGHDN and CDR2 FVKESK. Written as DNA, the CDR3 is TGTGCCAGCAGCAAGACAACGGCGTCCACTGAAGCTTTCTTT. As protein: CASSKTTASTEAFF. Drawing the rest from reference TRBV14 and TRBJ1-1, the complete variable domain is EAGVTQFPSHSVIEKGQTVTLRCDPISGHDNLYWYRRVMGKEIKFLLHFVKESKQDESGMPNNRFLAERTGGTYSTLKVQPAELEDSGVYFCASSKTTASTEAFFGQGTRLTVV.

This sequence joins TRBV20-1 and TRBJ2-5, with D unresolved. Trimming removed 3 bases from V and 7 bases from J, with 24 bases in between. This CDR3 is 16 amino acids long. The germline gives CDR1 DFQATT, CDR2 SNEGSKA (reference sequence). The DNA for the CDR3 is TGCAGTGCTAGGGATGCGTTTTCTAGTAAAGACGGGACCCAGTACTTC. Its translation is CSARDAFSSKDGTQYF.

The rearrangement joins TRBV20-1 to TRBJ2-7; TRBD2 agrees at 12 bases. V trimming: 1 base; J trimming: 12 bases; junction bases outside the gene matches: 7. The CDR3 is 13 amino acids. Germline V gene lookup returns CDR1 DFQATT and CDR2 SNEGSKA (reference sequence). The DNA for the CDR3 is TGCAGTGCTAGAGCTACTAGCGGGAGGTCCGTGTACTTC. Amino acids: CSARATSGRSVYF.

This clonotype was picked up many times. This chain connects TRBV24-1 to TRBJ2-2, with D perhaps given as TRBD1 or TRBD2 (5 bases each). The CDR3 has 13 amino acids. The V gene lost 9 bases and the J gene lost 4 bases, with 11 bases spanning the gap. Germline values: CDR1 KGHDR, CDR2 SFDVKD. CDR3 nucleotides: TGTGCCACCGGCCGGGGCGGCACCGGGGAGCTGTTTTTT. This codes for CATGRGGTGELFF.

V usage is TRBV4-1 and J usage is TRBJ1-2; D might be TRBD1 (6 bases). The CDR3 consists of 15 residues. CDR1 and CDR2 from the germline V gene are MGHRA and YSYEKL. Trimming pared 2 bases from V and 4 bases from J, leaving 14 bases between. CDR3 region: CASSQPTGKGYGYTF. CDR3 nucleotide sequence: TGCGCCAGCAGCCAACCTACAGGGAAGGGCTATGGCTACACCTTC.

This clonotype was observed at least ten times. The chain couples TRBV10-3 to TRBJ1-5; D is perhaps TRBD1 (5 bases). With 0 bases removed from V and 7 bases from J, the gap between germline ends came to 19 bases. Looked up from germline, CDR1 is ENHRY and CDR2 is SYGVKD. The CDR3 is 17 residues long. Here the CDR3 reads CAISESSGREERQPQHF. The CDR3 coding sequence is TGTGCCATCAGTGAGTCTTCGGGCAGGGAAGAAAGGCAGCCCCAGCATTTT.

As for this clonotype: At one end, the junction sequence differs from germline, possibly due to a read error. The J gene is TRBJ1-5, the V gene TRBV5-1; the D gene is possibly TRBD1 (5 bases). CDR1 is SGHRS, CDR2 YFSETQ, per germline. This CDR3 contains 17 residues. CDR3 protein: CASSLLLPGGSNQPQHF. CDR3 DNA: TGTGCCAGCAGCTTACTCCTACCGGGGGGTAGCAATCAGCCCCAGCATTTT.

This chain links TRBV29-1 with TRBJ2-7, with D tentatively TRBD2 (6 bases). Germline V gene lookup returns CDR1 SQVTM and CDR2 ANQGSEA. The CDR3 totals 11 residues. V lost 4 bases to trimming and J lost 3 bases, with 7 bases between them. CDR3 DNA sequence: TGCAGCGTTGCGGGGGTCTACGAGCAGTACTTC. Protein: CSVAGVYEQYF.

This clonotype was seen many times. The rearrangement joins TRBV12-3 or TRBV12-4 to TRBJ2-5; a possible D gene is TRBD1 (6 bases). The CDR3 covers 13 residues. Trimming stripped 4 bases from V and 4 bases from J, with 10 bases between. CDR3 DNA: TGTGCCAGCAGTTCGGAACAGGGAGAGACCCAGTACTTC. Translation gives CASSSEQGETQYF.

On this clonotype itself: Just one base apart from a much larger clone, this may be a read error. CDR3 sequence (DNA): TGCAGCGTGAGGGACGGATCGAACACTGAAGCTTTCTTT. This translates into CSVRDGSNTEAFF. The chain couples TRBV29-1 to TRBJ1-1; weak D call: TRBD1 (5 bases). CDR3 length: 13 residues. From germline, CDR1 is SQVTM and CDR2 ANQGSEA. V was clipped by 6 bases and J by 1 base, with 12 bases between them.

The chain joins TRBV5-4 to TRBJ1-1; maybe TRBD1 (5 bases). V was cut by 4 bases and J by 3 bases, with 16 bases left in between. This CDR3 is built from 15 residues. Germline V CDR1 and CDR2: SGHNT, YYREEE (reference sequence). The CDR3 sequence is CASSPRQGVDTEAFF. CDR3 bases: TGTGCCAGCAGCCCCCGGCAGGGAGTAGACACTGAAGCTTTCTTT.

This clonotype was observed a few times. The rearrangement joins TRBV7-6 to TRBJ2-5; D not certain. The CDR3 totals 14 residues. Germline values: CDR1 SGHVS, CDR2 FNYEAQ. The V end lost 5 bases, the J end lost 3 bases, and 13 bases lay between the germline ends. CDR3 DNA: TGTGCCAGCAGCCAATTATATCCGAAAGAGACCCAGTACTTC. Protein: CASSQLYPKETQYF.

The CDR3 loop reads CATKFGGRRQETQYF. The CDR3 DNA follows: TGTGCCACCAAGTTCGGTGGGAGGAGACAAGAGACCCAGTACTTC. The chain joins TRBV15 to TRBJ2-5; weak D call: TRBD2 (6 bases). Deletions cut 7 bases from V and 2 bases from J, with 17 bases between. CDR1 LNHNV and CDR2 YYDKDF come from the germline V gene (reference sequence). This CDR3 region has 15 residues.

This chain links TRBV29-1 with TRBJ1-3, with D unclear. CDR3 length: 11 amino acids. Looked up from germline, CDR1 is SQVTM and CDR2 is ANQGSEA. V lost 8 bases and J 8 bases, leaving 13 bases between the germline ends. This chain's CDR3 is CSLDSQDTIYF. The CDR3 bases are TGCAGCTTAGACTCCCAAGACACCATATATTTT.

V and J are TRBV5-1 and TRBJ1-2, with D maybe TRBD1 (5 bases). Trimming removed 1 base at V and 8 bases at J, with 15 bases between. The V gene's germline CDR1 is SGHRS and CDR2 YFSETQ. This CDR3 contains 14 residues. This CDR3 is CASSLMPGGSGYTF. For the CDR3, the DNA is TGCGCCAGCAGCTTGATGCCCGGGGGAAGCGGCTACACCTTC.

Many counts were recorded for this clonotype. The chain uses TRBV7-6 and TRBJ2-5; possibly TRBD2 for D (7 bases). Germline V gene sequence: CDR1 SGHVS, CDR2 FNYEAQ. This CDR3 region has 15 residues. V was cut by 5 bases and J by 4 bases, with 17 bases left in between. CDR3 sequence (DNA): TGTGCCAGCAGCCTGAGAGGGGGGGACGGAGAGACCCAGTACTTC. This sequence encodes CASSLRGGDGETQYF.

This clonotype was seen a single time. A much larger clone is a single base away; this may be a read error. The genes are TRBV29-1 and TRBJ2-2, with TRBD1 identical over 8 bases. This CDR3 has 14 amino acids. The germline V gene has CDR1 SQVTM and CDR2 ANQGSEA. The DNA for the CDR3 is TGCGGCGTTGAACGGACAGGGAGTACCGGGGAGCTGTTTTTT. Its translation: CGVERTGSTGELFF.

The J gene is TRBJ1-1, the V gene TRBV7-9, with 10 bases identical to TRBD1. Germline values: CDR1 SEHNR, CDR2 FQNEAQ (reference sequence). This CDR3 has 18 residues. J was trimmed by 1 base and V by 6 bases; bases with no gene match: 14. The chain's CDR3 is CASSIRDRGEGRNTEAFF. The CDR3 nucleotides are TGTGCCAGCAGTATCCGGGACAGGGGTGAGGGCCGGAACACTGAAGCTTTCTTT.